This entry lists 32 T cell receptor beta chains sequenced from one sample in a study of OX40 agonist ivuxolimab in advanced cancers. TCRdb keeps only in-frame clones here, not all; method: immunoSEQ multiplex PCR. Seen here are about 82,000 clones, approximately 85% observed once, and the top ten hold approximately 0.2%. The source was CD4+ or CD8+ T cells sorted from blood, collected in a trial of the OX40 agonist ivuxolimab. The receptor source for this set is an adult with an advanced solid tumor such as melanoma, head and neck, liver or kidney cancer.

The count of this clone is one. The gene calls are TRBV2 and TRBJ1-2; a possible D gene is TRBD1 (6 bases). Trimming cost V 6 bases and J 4 bases, with 15 bases left between them. This CDR3 contains 14 residues. CDR1 SNHLY and CDR2 FYNNEI come from the germline V gene. The DNA for the CDR3 is TGTGCCAGCAGCGACCAGGGGTCCCCCTATGGCTACACCTTC. Protein product: CASSDQGSPYGYTF.

The V gene is TRBV19, the J gene TRBJ1-2, with a possible D match to TRBD1 (5 bases). Trimming took 3 bases from V and 4 from J, leaving 12 bases between them. The CDR3 consists of 14 residues. Germline values: CDR1 LNHDA, CDR2 SQIVND (reference sequence). DNA of the CDR3: TGTGCCAGTAGTATGAGGGCCAGGGTCTATGGCTACACCTTC. It is translated as CASSMRARVYGYTF.

The chain recombines TRBV18 with TRBJ2-1; 12 bases fit TRBD1. Germline V gene lookup returns CDR1 KGHSH and CDR2 LQKENI. CDR3 length: 15 amino acids. The V gene end was trimmed by 3 bases and the J gene end by 7 bases; junction bases not matched to a gene: 4. The CDR3 bases are TGTGCCAGCTCACCGGGACAGGGGGCTATTAATGAGCAGTTCTTC. Its protein product is CASSPGQGAINEQFF. The complete variable domain, with remaining parts taken from reference TRBV18 and TRBJ2-1, reads NAGVMQNPRHLVRRRGQEARLRCSPMKGHSHVYWYRQLPEEGLKFMVYLQKENIIDESGMPKERFSAEFPKEGPSILRIQQVVRGDSAAYFCASSPGQGAINEQFFGPGTRLTVL.

This clone appeared a few times. This chain links TRBV5-1 with TRBJ1-1; 7 bases are shared with TRBD1. Germline V lookup: CDR1 SGHRS, CDR2 YFSETQ. V lost 4 bases to trimming and J lost 6 bases; unmatched junction nucleotides: 6. There are 13 residues in the CDR3. CDR3 bases: TGCGCCAGCAGCAACACAGGGGTCCCTGAAGCTTTCTTT. Amino acids: CASSNTGVPEAFF.

The V call is TRBV28, the J call TRBJ1-3; D unclear. CDR1 is MDHEN, CDR2 SYDVKM, per germline. V was cut by 8 bases and J by 0 bases, with 11 bases left in between. This CDR3 has 14 amino acids. The CDR3 DNA reads TGTGCCAGCGAGAAACCGAGCTCTGGAAACACCATATATTTT. This codes for CASEKPSSGNTIYF.

The J gene is TRBJ2-3, the V gene TRBV19; tentatively, D is TRBD2 (6 bases). This CDR3 has 19 amino acids. The germline gives CDR1 LNHDA, CDR2 SQIVND (reference sequence). V lost 6 bases and J lost 2, with 27 bases in between. The CDR3 bases are TGTGCCAGTAGCGCATCGCTAGCGCGGCGTCAGACTAACACAGATACGCAGTATTTT. Translation: CASSASLARRQTNTDTQYF. Filled out from reference TRBV19 and TRBJ2-3, the complete variable domain reads DGGITQSPKYLFRKEGQNVTLSCEQNLNHDAMYWYRQDPGQGLRLIYYSQIVNDFQKGDIAEGYSVSREKKESFPLTVTSAQKNPTAFYLCASSASLARRQTNTDTQYFGPGTRLTVL.

This chain connects TRBV6-5 to TRBJ2-6; D uncertain. Germline CDR1 reads MNHEY; CDR2 reads SVGAGI. The CDR3 is made up of 16 amino acids. V dropped 0 bases and J dropped 0 bases, with 6 bases sitting between them. CDR3: CASSYSENSGANVLTF. The DNA of the CDR3 is TGTGCCAGCAGTTACTCTGAGAACTCTGGGGCCAACGTCCTGACTTTC.

The chain couples TRBV9 to TRBJ2-1; D is perhaps TRBD2 (5 bases). This CDR3 region has 17 residues. Trimming cost V 0 bases and J 0 bases, with 13 bases left between them. Germline CDR1 and CDR2: SGDLS and YYNGEE. The chain's CDR3 is CASSVGSGLSSYNEQFF. In nucleotides, the CDR3 is TGTGCCAGCAGCGTAGGTTCGGGGTTGAGCTCCTACAATGAGCAGTTCTTC.

This clone has only a few counts. The chain has TRBV29-1 and TRBJ1-5, with 9 bases that match TRBD1. The CDR3 covers 14 residues. Losses at the gene ends were 6 bases for V and 4 bases for J; bases not matched to a gene: 7. Germline-derived CDR1 and CDR2 are SQVTM and ANQGSEA. The CDR3, as DNA: TGCAGCGTAATACCCGGGACAGGGAATCAGCCCCAGCATTTT. Protein product: CSVIPGTGNQPQHF. Supplemented by reference TRBV29-1 and TRBJ1-5, the full variable domain reads SAVISQKPSRDICQRGTSLTIQCQVDSQVTMMFWYRQQPGQSLTLIATANQGSEATYESGFVIDKFPISRPNLTFSTLTVSNMSPEDSSIYLCSVIPGTGNQPQHFGDGTRLSIL.

This clone was seen just once. This chain joins TRBV9 and TRBJ1-1; the match to TRBD1 covers 8 bases. In germline, CDR1 is SGDLS, CDR2 YYNGEE. The CDR3 totals 16 residues. The junction had 9 bases not matched to a gene; V was cut back by 0 bases and J by 5 bases. As DNA, the CDR3 is TGTGCCAGCAGCGTAGGATCGACAGGGGTCTGGACTGAAGCTTTCTTT. It encodes CASSVGSTGVWTEAFF.

This clone turned up a few times. The rearrangement joins TRBV6-5 to TRBJ2-1; 11 bases match TRBD1. Per germline, CDR1 MNHEY and CDR2 SVGAGI. Losses at the gene ends were 6 bases for V and 5 bases for J; bases not matched to a gene: 6. This CDR3 region has 15 residues. The CDR3 loop is CASSLGQGGNNEQFF. The CDR3 nucleotides are TGTGCCAGCAGCTTGGGACAGGGGGGGAACAATGAGCAGTTCTTC.

This clone was seen a few times. The V call is TRBV11-2, the J call TRBJ2-3; D is ambiguous. Trimming removed 2 bases at V and 4 bases at J, with 7 bases between. Looked up from germline, CDR1 is SGHAT and CDR2 is FQNNGV. The CDR3 loop spans 13 amino acids. This CDR3 reads CASSLQSPDTQYF. The DNA of the CDR3 is TGTGCCAGCAGCTTACAGTCACCAGATACGCAGTATTTT.

This chain connects TRBV5-1 to TRBJ1-2, with D possibly TRBD1 on 5 matching bases. The CDR3 is made up of 14 amino acids. Trimming took off 7 bases at V and 4 bases at J, with 17 bases between the two ends. CDR1 is SGHRS, CDR2 YFSETQ, per germline. The CDR3 is CASSGSNPSYGYTF. Written as DNA, the CDR3 is TGCGCCAGCTCAGGGAGTAACCCATCCTATGGCTACACCTTC.

The CDR3 DNA reads TGTGCCAGCAGCCAAATATACGAGCAGTACGTC. Translating gives CASSQIYEQYV. The chain recombines TRBV16 with TRBJ2-7; D gene unclear. Germline loops: CDR1 KGHSY, CDR2 FQNENV. The CDR3 totals 11 residues. Trimming removed 2 bases from V and 4 bases from J, with 3 bases in between.

This chain links TRBV5-1 with TRBJ2-3; D is unresolved. The CDR3 spans 14 residues. V lost 5 bases and J lost 3, with 13 bases in between. Germline V gene data show CDR1 as SGHRS and CDR2 as YFSETQ. For the CDR3, the DNA is TGCGCCAGCAGATGGCTTCGGCGGACAGATACGCAGTATTTT. Encoded protein: CASRWLRRTDTQYF.

This chain uses TRBV27 with TRBJ1-4, with a possible D match to TRBD1 (5 bases). Trimming cost V 2 bases and J 5 bases, with 9 bases left between them. Germline V CDR1 and CDR2: MNHEY, SMNVEV (reference sequence). The CDR3 length is 14 residues. This CDR3 is CASSLRWGNEKLFF. The CDR3 nucleotides are TGTGCCAGCAGTTTACGATGGGGGAATGAAAAACTGTTTTTT.

This sequence joins TRBV19 and TRBJ1-1, with D unclear. The CDR3 is 14 residues long. V was clipped by 0 bases and J by 1 base, with 6 bases between them. CDR1 and CDR2 from the germline V gene are LNHDA and SQIVND (reference sequence). The CDR3, as DNA: TGTGCCAGTAGTATAGAACGGGGGAACACTGAAGCTTTCTTT. Translating gives CASSIERGNTEAFF.

CDR3 coding DNA: TGCGCCAGCAGCTTGGGCAGCGGGGGGGTCAATGAGCAGTTCTTC. This translates into CASSLGSGGVNEQFF. The chain employs TRBV5-1 and TRBJ2-1, with TRBD2 matching 10 bases. CDR3 size: 15 residues. CDR1 and CDR2 from the germline V gene are SGHRS and YFSETQ. V trimming: 0 bases; J trimming: 6 bases; junction bases outside the gene matches: 3. The complete variable domain, with remaining parts taken from reference TRBV5-1 and TRBJ2-1, reads KAGVTQTPRYLIKTRGQQVTLSCSPISGHRSVSWYQQTPGQGLQFLFEYFSETQRNKGNFPGRFSGRQFSNSRSEMNVSTLELGDSALYLCASSLGSGGVNEQFFGPGTRLTVL.

This clone has just one count. The J gene is TRBJ2-2, the V gene TRBV9; no definite D call. V was trimmed by 1 base and J by 5 bases, leaving 3 bases between them. The germline V gene encodes CDR1 SGDLS and CDR2 YYNGEE. The CDR3 contains 12 residues. The CDR3 bases are TGTGCCAGCAGCGTATTAACCGGGGAGCTGTTTTTT. This sequence encodes CASSVLTGELFF.

The chain joins TRBV6-1 to TRBJ1-1, with 7 nucleotides matching TRBD1. CDR3 length: 15 residues. Germline values: CDR1 MNHNS, CDR2 SASEGT. J was trimmed by 0 bases and V by 4 bases; bases with no gene match: 5. The DNA for the CDR3 is TGTGCCAGCAGTGGACAGGGCCTAGTGAACACTGAAGCTTTCTTT. Translation gives CASSGQGLVNTEAFF.

The V call is TRBV15, the J call TRBJ2-2, with unresolved D. The CDR3 extends over 13 amino acids. CDR1 LNHNV and CDR2 YYDKDF come from the germline V gene (reference sequence). V was pared by 9 bases and J by 5 bases, with 13 bases between. The CDR3 DNA reads as TGTGCCACATCCCGGCCCTCAACCGGGGAGCTGTTTTTT. Translated: CATSRPSTGELFF.

The chain has TRBV5-4 and TRBJ1-1; 10 bases fit TRBD1. The V gene's germline CDR1 is SGHNT and CDR2 YYREEE (reference sequence). CDR3 size: 15 residues. J lost 2 bases, V lost 5 bases, and 6 bases had no gene match. The CDR3 sequence is CASRIRQGANTEAFF. CDR3 in DNA: TGTGCCAGCAGAATCCGACAGGGGGCTAACACTGAAGCTTTCTTT.

The genes are TRBV6-1 and TRBJ1-5, with no clear D. This CDR3 is built from 14 residues. Germline CDR1 reads MNHNS; CDR2 reads SASEGT. V was clipped by 0 bases and J by 4 bases, with 7 bases between them. The CDR3 bases are TGTGCCAGCAGTGAAGCTGTCGCGAATCAGCCCCAGCATTTT. This gives the protein CASSEAVANQPQHF.

This rearrangement joins TRBV29-1 to TRBJ1-1, with D uncertain. The CDR3 has 11 amino acids. Germline V gives CDR1 SQVTM, CDR2 ANQGSEA. With 4 bases removed from V and 1 base from J, the gap between germline ends came to 4 bases. The CDR3 protein is CSVVSNTEAFF. The CDR3, as DNA: TGCAGCGTTGTTTCGAACACTGAAGCTTTCTTT.

DNA for the CDR3: TGCGCCAGCAGCCAAGAGCCAGAGCGGGGGGCCGTCGACGAGCAGTACGTC. As protein: CASSQEPERGAVDEQYV. The chain joins TRBV4-1 to TRBJ2-7; 9 bases match TRBD2. J was trimmed by 5 bases and V by 0 bases; bases with no gene match: 11. The CDR3 length is 17 residues. Germline CDR1 reads MGHRA; CDR2 reads YSYEKL.

The chain links TRBV28 to TRBJ1-5; D call uncertain. There are 13 residues in the CDR3. Trimming removed 4 bases at V and 2 bases at J, with 6 bases between. Germline V gene lookup returns CDR1 MDHEN and CDR2 SYDVKM. The CDR3 region is CASSSSGNQPQHF. CDR3 sequence (DNA): TGTGCCAGCAGTTCTTCCGGCAATCAGCCCCAGCATTTT.

This chain joins TRBV5-1 and TRBJ1-1, with 8 positions matching TRBD1. V lost 3 bases to trimming and J lost 4 bases; unmatched junction nucleotides: 5. Germline V CDR1 and CDR2: SGHRS, YFSETQ. The CDR3 spans 14 residues. CDR3 coding DNA: TGCGCCAGCAGCTCCAGACAGGGGACCACTGAAGCTTTCTTT. Amino acids: CASSSRQGTTEAFF.

The chain is built from TRBV5-1 and TRBJ2-2, with 7 positions matching TRBD1. The germline CDR1 and CDR2 sequences are SGHRS and YFSETQ. The V and J ends lost 3 bases and 4 bases, in that order; junction bases with no gene match: 12. CDR3 length equals 17 residues. The CDR3 loop is CASSSALTGYGTGELFF. The CDR3 nucleotides are TGCGCCAGCAGCTCCGCTCTGACAGGGTATGGCACCGGGGAGCTGTTTTTT.

The chain uses TRBV6-1 and TRBJ2-7; no firm D call. The CDR3 is 11 residues long. The germline V gene has CDR1 MNHNS and CDR2 SASEGT. Trimming stripped 6 bases from V and 3 bases from J, with 6 bases between. The CDR3 sequence: CASRGFYEQYF. The DNA for the CDR3 is TGTGCCAGCAGAGGTTTCTACGAGCAGTACTTC.

The V call is TRBV6-5, the J call TRBJ1-1; possibly TRBD1 for D (6 bases). Germline V gene data show CDR1 as MNHEY and CDR2 as SVGAGI. The CDR3 is 13 residues long. V was shortened by 7 bases and J by 4 bases, with 13 bases between the two germline ends. The CDR3 loop is CASIIEGGTEAFF. DNA of the CDR3: TGTGCCAGCATCATCGAGGGGGGCACTGAAGCTTTCTTT.

The chain uses TRBV4-2 and TRBJ2-3; 8 positions agree with TRBD2. The ends lost 0 bases at V and 7 bases at J; junction bases unmatched: 15. Germline CDR1 and CDR2: LGHNA and YNFKEQ. CDR3 size: 18 residues. CDR3 sequence (DNA): TGTGCCAGCAGCCAAGAGGGGGTTCCCGGACTAGCTACTTATACGCAGTATTTT. This sequence encodes CASSQEGVPGLATYTQYF.

The chain employs TRBV7-8 and TRBJ1-3, with 7 positions matching TRBD1. The CDR3 extends over 15 amino acids. CDR1 and CDR2 (germline): SGHVS, FQNEAQ. The junction had 11 bases not matched to a gene; V was cut back by 2 bases and J by 10 bases. The CDR3 nucleotides read TGTGCCAGCAGCTTATCAGGCCGCTCAGGGGGGACCATATATTTT. As protein: CASSLSGRSGGTIYF.